Listed below are T cell receptor beta chains from one sample, sequenced in a study of blood T cell repertoires in COVID-19. Profiled with immunoSEQ multiplex PCR; TCRdb holds only in-frame clones, not every one. Of approximately 400,000 clones in the sample, around nine tenths are singletons; the top ten hold 0.9% to 1.5%. The sample was PBMCs or T cells enriched from blood (not recorded which). The receptors here all came from a woman under 30 who had recovered from COVID-19. The CDR3 runs from the conserved cysteine through the conserved F or W. D genes are given only for firm matches. Clone size is given for some rows only: seen once, a few or many times, or a class if the clone is expanded.

TRBJ2-6 | . | TRBD2 | TRBV5-1 | CASSWEGLHGANVLTF | TGCGCCAGCAGCTGGGAGGGGCTGCATGGGGCCAACGTCCTGACTTTC
TRBJ2-7 | few | TRBD1 | TRBV7-2 | CASSSGTGGYEQYF | TGTGCCAGCAGCTCCGGGACAGGGGGCTACGAGCAGTACTTC
TRBJ1-6 | . | . | TRBV9 | CASSVGQENSPLHF | TGTGCCAGCAGCGTGGGACAAGAGAATTCACCCCTCCACTTT
TRBJ2-1 | . | . | TRBV7-3 | CASRLRESYSEQFF | TGTGCCAGCAGACTACGGGAAAGTTACAGTGAGCAGTTCTTC
TRBJ1-2 | . | . | TRBV10-3 | CAISDSGGEYGYTF | TGTGCCATCAGTGATTCCGGCGGGGAATATGGCTACACCTTC
TRBJ1-3 | . | . | TRBV6-6 | CASSRPTFTVQGSWKPLGNTIYF | TGTGCCAGCAGTCGACCGACCTTTACAGTACAGGGATCTTGGAAACCGCTTGGAAACACCATATATTTT
TRBJ2-1 | . | . | TRBV5-6 | CASSPNEGPYNEQFF | TGTGCCAGCAGCCCGAATGAGGGCCCCTACAATGAGCAGTTCTTC
TRBJ2-7 | . | . | TRBV7-2 | CASSFRGPNEQYF | TGTGCCAGCAGCTTTCGCGGGCCCAATGAGCAGTACTTC
TRBJ2-5 | once | . | TRBV9 | CASSAPVEGTQYF | TGTGCCAGCAGCGCGCCCGTGGAGGGCACCCAGTACTTC
TRBJ1-1 | . | . | TRBV29-1 | CSVVGAGGRTEAFF | TGCAGCGTTGTGGGGGCGGGAGGGCGCACTGAAGCTTTCTTT
TRBJ2-6 | few | . | TRBV11-3 | CASSLEGAKSSGANVLTF | TGTGCCAGCAGCTTAGAAGGGGCGAAGAGCTCTGGGGCCAACGTCCTGACTTTC
TRBJ2-2 | . | . | TRBV25-1 | CASTGGTYFANTGELFF | TGTGCCAGCACCGGGGGAACCTACTTCGCGAACACCGGGGAGCTGTTTTTT
TRBJ2-1 | . | . | TRBV7-9 | CASSLTGELNEQFF | TGTGCCAGCAGCTTGACAGGCGAACTCAATGAGCAGTTCTTC
TRBJ2-5 | . | . | TRBV29-1 | CSVFWLDQETQYF | TGCAGCGTCTTCTGGCTAGATCAAGAGACCCAGTACTTC
TRBJ1-5 | . | . | TRBV9 | CASSESGFSNQPQHF | TGTGCCAGCAGCGAAAGCGGCTTTAGCAATCAGCCCCAGCATTTT
TRBJ1-2 | . | TRBD1 | TRBV6-5 | CASSSQGAGGYTF | TGTGCCAGCAGTTCACAGGGGGCTGGCGGCTACACCTTC
TRBJ2-5 | . | . | TRBV9 | CASSVGPGPGQETQYF | TGTGCCAGCAGCGTAGGTCCAGGGCCAGGGCAAGAGACCCAGTACTTC
TRBJ1-2 | . | TRBD1 | TRBV3-1/TRBV3-2 | CASSHLGRGDYGYTF | TGTGCCAGCAGCCATCTGGGCAGGGGGGACTATGGCTACACCTTC
TRBJ1-5 | . | . | TRBV15 | CATSRDRGRQPQHF | TGTGCCACCAGCAGAGATCGGGGTAGGCAGCCCCAGCATTTT
TRBJ2-2 | . | TRBD2 | TRBV2 | CASSLAGVTGELFF | TGTGCCAGCAGCCTAGCGGGAGTCACCGGGGAGCTGTTTTTT
TRBJ2-2 | . | TRBD1 | TRBV9 | CASSVLDRVYTGELFF | TGTGCCAGCAGCGTACTGGACAGGGTTTACACCGGGGAGCTGTTTTTT
TRBJ1-1 | . | . | TRBV7-9 | CASSSSGGNEAFF | TGTGCCAGCAGCTCCAGTGGGGGGAATGAAGCTTTCTTT
TRBJ1-2 | . | . | TRBV19 | CASSIKIRSLSYGYTF | TGTGCCAGTAGTATTAAGATTAGAAGTCTCTCCTATGGCTACACCTTC
TRBJ2-7 | . | . | TRBV4-1 | CASSQGGGRSYEQYF | TGCGCCAGCAGTCAAGGGGGGGGCCGATCCTACGAGCAGTACTTC